This T cell receptor beta chain was retrieved from a study of T cell responses to AZD1222 COVID-19 vaccine. Study-wide points: Variant regions that are unmutated are reportedly the target of nearly half of spike-specific TCRs.

As concerns this clone: Its specificity is unknown.

Sequenced by immunoSEQ multiplex PCR; TCRdb stores in-frame clones only, minus some. This sample has 250,000 to 300,000 clones, with approximately 94% found just once. The TCR originated in an adult who received the AZD1222 COVID-19 vaccine. The sequencing here drew on peripheral blood, taken 28 days after the second AZD1222 dose.

CDR3 sequence: CASSEARSGGATGANVLTF. The DNA of the CDR3 is TGTGCCAGCAGTGAAGCACGAAGCGGGGGGGCCACTGGGGCCAACGTCCTGACTTTC. J is TRBJ2-6 and V is TRBV2, with 10 nucleotides matching TRBD2. The J segment lost 2 bases and the V segment lost 0 bases, leaving 7 bases of the junction unmatched. Germline V gene sequence: CDR1 SNHLY, CDR2 FYNNEI. The CDR3 covers 19 residues.